This T cell receptor beta chain was sequenced during a study of blood T cell repertoires in COVID-19. The CDR3 is 13 residues long. The V gene's germline CDR1 is MNHEY and CDR2 SVGAGI. The junction had 2 bases not matched to a gene; V was cut back by 6 bases and J by 6 bases. Using immunoSEQ multiplex PCR, the repertoire was profiled, and TCRdb retains in-frame clones only, with some absent. The sample records 100,000 to 150,000 clones, about 92% being singletons. The clonotype comes from a man between 60 and 75 years old with COVID-19, enrolled during active disease. The chain carries TRBV6-5 and TRBJ1-5, with 10 bases lining up with TRBD1. Sequenced: peripheral blood. Written as DNA, the CDR3 is TGTGCCAGCAGCTGGACAGGGGGTCAGCCCCAGCATTTT. Its protein is CASSWTGGQPQHF.